The subject of this entry is one T cell receptor beta chain. Its cognate antigen is unknown. A single record per CDR3 protein comes from TCRdb applying MiXCR to the RT-PCR reads. The sample holds 800,000 to 1,000,000 distinct CDR3 sequences, 21% seen once. The V gene's germline CDR1 is LGHDT and CDR2 YNNKEL (reference sequence). Trimming removed 4 bases at V and 12 bases at J, with 16 bases between. This CDR3 spans 13 amino acids. This sample was taken from a study of response to subunit inactivated influenza vaccine. The study's findings and limits: With each seasonal influenza vaccination, the authors suggested, few new T cells are recruited.

Material: PBMCs from blood, obtained less than 6 days after vaccination. The chain is built from TRBV3-1 and TRBJ2-1, with D tentatively TRBD2 (5 bases). The clonotype originates from a man aged 50 to 59 who received an inactivated influenza vaccine. CDR3 bases: TGTGCCAGCAGCCGCAAGACAAAGGCGGGGCAGTTCTTC. Translated, it gives CASSRKTKAGQFF.